A selection of T cell receptor beta chains follows, all from one sample in a study of T cell repertoires in cytomegalovirus infection. TCRdb fed the reads into MiXCR, producing one record per CDR3 protein. In the table there are around 530,000 distinct CDR3 sequences, about 30% of which are singletons. Source material: PBMCs. The receptors come from a human donor in good health (CMV status not recorded). Some clones in this sample may be carry-over from other donors' samples. CDR3s include the opening cysteine and the closing phenylalanine or tryptophan. D genes are given only for firm matches. Size is omitted from some rows. Given values are once, few, many or a class for expanded clones.

d_gene | j_gene | v_gene | abundance | CDR3nt | CDR3aa
NA | TRBJ2-1 | TRBV6-2/TRBV6-3 | many | TGTGCCAGCAGTTATTTCCGAGGTTACAATGAGCAGTTCTTC | CASSYFRGYNEQFF
NA | TRBJ2-3 | TRBV7-8 | many | TGTGCCAGCAGCTTAAGGGTTGCGGGTGGCGGATCTAGCACAGATACGCAGTATTTT | CASSLRVAGGGSSTDTQYF
NA | TRBJ1-1 | TRBV19 | NA | TGTGCCAGTAGTACGAGAGGGAGTGCTGCTTTCTTT | CASSTRGSAAFF
TRBD2 | TRBJ2-1 | TRBV7-2 | few | TGTGCCAGCAGCTCCCAGCTAGCGGGCCCAAGGGATGAGCAGTTCTTC | CASSSQLAGPRDEQFF
NA | TRBJ2-1 | TRBV28 | few | TGTGCCAGCAGAATCGGGTACAATGAGCAGTTCTTC | CASRIGYNEQFF
NA | TRBJ1-2 | TRBV7-9 | many | TGTGCCAGCAGCACTCAAGGGACCAACTATGGCTACACCTTC | CASSTQGTNYGYTF
NA | TRBJ2-2 | TRBV29-1 | few | TGCAGCGTTCTCAGGGGGGTCGGGACCGGGGAGCTGTTTTTT | CSVLRGVGTGELFF
TRBD1 | TRBJ2-1 | TRBV6-2/TRBV6-3 | many | TGTGCCAGCAGTTACCGAGACAGGGTCGGCTACAATGAGCAGTTCTTC | CASSYRDRVGYNEQFF
NA | TRBJ2-2 | TRBV20-1 | NA | TGCAGTGCTAGAGGGGCACCTAACACCGGGGAGCTGTTTTTT | CSARGAPNTGELFF
NA | TRBJ2-7 | TRBV29-1 | many | TGCAGCGTTGAAGAGGGGTCGGGGTCCTACGAGCAGTACTTC | CSVEEGSGSYEQYF
TRBD1 | TRBJ2-5 | TRBV3-1 | NA | TGTGCCAGCACTCCAGGGGGCTTGGAGACCCAGTACTTC | CASTPGGLETQYF
NA | TRBJ2-5 | TRBV6-5 | many | TGTGCCAGCAGTTACGACAGTAAACAAGAGACCCAGTACTTC | CASSYDSKQETQYF
TRBD2 | TRBJ2-2 | TRBV7-2 | many | TGTGCCAGCAGCTCCGGGCTAGCGGGAGGCACCGGGGAGCTGTTTTTT | CASSSGLAGGTGELFF
TRBD1 | TRBJ1-1 | TRBV6-2/TRBV6-3 | NA | TGTGCCAGCAGTTACCAGGGTTTCAACAGGGGAGCGCGAGCTTTCTTT | CASSYQGFNRGARAFF
NA | TRBJ2-7 | TRBV11-1 | few | TGTGCCAGCAGCCTATGGTTGAGCTACGAGCAGTACTTC | CASSLWLSYEQYF
TRBD2 | TRBJ2-2 | TRBV11-3 | few | TGTGCCAGCAGAAGTGCAGCGGGAAACACCGGGGAGCTGTTTTTT | CASRSAAGNTGELFF
NA | TRBJ2-1 | TRBV29-1 | NA | TGCAGCGGTTGTGTGGGCCCAATAGTCCTTCAGTACAATGAGCAGTTCTTC | CSGCVGPIVLQYNEQFF
TRBD2 | TRBJ2-5 | TRBV28 | few | TGTGCCAGCAGGAAAATCTCACTAGCGGGAGGGCCGCAGACCCAGTACTTC | CASRKISLAGGPQTQYF
NA | TRBJ2-1 | TRBV10-3 | NA | TGTGCCATCAGGATACAGGGGGGGGATGAGCAGTTCTTC | CAIRIQGGDEQFF
TRBD2 | TRBJ2-3 | TRBV7-2 | NA | TGTGCCAGCAGCTTACGGGGGGGGGGGGATACGCAGTATTTT | CASSLRGGGDTQYF
NA | TRBJ2-3 | TRBV20-1 | NA | TGCAGTGCTAGGTTGGGGGGCTTCACAGATACGCAGTATTTT | CSARLGGFTDTQYF
TRBD2 | TRBJ2-3 | TRBV6-1 | few | TGTGCCAGCAGTGAAGAACCCAGCGGGAGAACAGATACGCAGTATTTT | CASSEEPSGRTDTQYF
NA | TRBJ2-7 | TRBV25-1 | few | TGTGCCAGCAGTGACCCGAGCTACGAGCAGTACTTC | CASSDPSYEQYF
NA | TRBJ1-2 | TRBV29-1 | NA | TGCAGCGTTGAGACAGATTACTATGGCTACACCTTC | CSVETDYYGYTF
TRBD2 | TRBJ2-1 | TRBV12-5 | few | TGTGCTAGTGGTTTGGTGACCCTCCTTGGATCTAGCGGATACAATGAGCAGTTCTTC | CASGLVTLLGSSGYNEQFF
TRBD1 | TRBJ2-7 | TRBV7-8 | many | TGTGCCAGCAGCTTCGAACCTGGGTTGGACAGGGCACACGAGCAGTACTTC | CASSFEPGLDRAHEQYF
NA | TRBJ1-2 | TRBV6-5 | NA | TGTGCCAGCAGTTTCGCCGGGGGGATCGATGGCTACACCTTC | CASSFAGGIDGYTF
NA | TRBJ2-6 | TRBV12-3/TRBV12-4 | few | TGTGCCAGCAGCTACGGCGGGGCCCGCTCTGGGGCCAACGTCCTGACTTTC | CASSYGGARSGANVLTF
TRBD2 | TRBJ2-1 | TRBV7-2 | many | TGTGCCAGCAGCTTAGCCGACCTAGCGGGAGGAGATGAGCAGTTCTTC | CASSLADLAGGDEQFF
NA | TRBJ1-5 | TRBV30 | NA | TGTGCCTGGAGTGTACCGGGACGCGGGCCCCAGCATTTT | CAWSVPGRGPQHF
NA | TRBJ1-5 | TRBV5-1 | once | TGCGCCAGCAGCTTGGATCCGCATAGCAATCAGCCCCAGCATTTT | CASSLDPHSNQPQHF
TRBD2 | TRBJ2-5 | TRBV6-5 | NA | TGTGCCAGCAGTATGGATAGCGGGAGGGCCTTAGAGACCCAGTACTTC | CASSMDSGRALETQYF
NA | TRBJ1-1 | TRBV6-2/TRBV6-3 | NA | TGTGCCAGCAGTCCGATCTTTAAAGGCACTGAAGCTTTCTTT | CASSPIFKGTEAFF
TRBD2 | TRBJ2-3 | TRBV6-2/TRBV6-3 | NA | TGTGCCAGCAGTTACTCCTCCCCACTAGCGGGAGTAAGTGATACGCAGTATTTT | CASSYSSPLAGVSDTQYF
NA | TRBJ2-3 | TRBV11-3 | NA | TGTGCCAGCAGCTTGGGAAGCGCCGGAGATACGCAGTATTTT | CASSLGSAGDTQYF
TRBD2 | TRBJ2-7 | TRBV5-4 | few | TGTGCCAGCAGCTTTAAGCTAGCGGGAGTCAGTGAGCAGTACTTC | CASSFKLAGVSEQYF
TRBD2 | TRBJ2-1 | TRBV11-2 | many | TGTGCCAGCAGCCTACGGGGGGGTGGGGAGCAGTTCTTC | CASSLRGGGEQFF
TRBD2 | TRBJ2-3 | TRBV7-2 | NA | TGTGCCAGCAGCCATACTAGCGGTTCGACAGATACGCAGTATTTT | CASSHTSGSTDTQYF
NA | TRBJ2-1 | TRBV28 | NA | TGTGCCAGCAGTTGGCGTTACAATGAGCAGTTCTTC | CASSWRYNEQFF
NA | TRBJ1-1 | TRBV19 | NA | TGTGCCAGTAGTATATTCCCGGGGGCGAGTACTGAAGCTTTCTTT | CASSIFPGASTEAFF
NA | TRBJ2-2 | TRBV9 | once | TGTGCCAGCAGCGTAGATCCAGGGTCTACCGGGGAGCTGTTTTTT | CASSVDPGSTGELFF
NA | TRBJ2-5 | TRBV12-3/TRBV12-4 | NA | TGTGCCAGCAGTTTAGAAGGTTGGCAAGAGACCCAGTACTTC | CASSLEGWQETQYF
NA | TRBJ2-1 | TRBV11-2 | NA | TGTGCCAGCAGCTCCATATCCGGGTTGGGCGATGAGCAGTTCTTC | CASSSISGLGDEQFF
TRBD1 | TRBJ1-2 | TRBV7-2 | many | TGTGCCAGCAGCATAACCGGGACAGGGGGCTTGGGCTATGGCTACACCTTC | CASSITGTGGLGYGYTF
TRBD1 | TRBJ2-7 | TRBV12-3/TRBV12-4 | NA | TGTGCCAGCAGTTTAGGAGACGGGACAGCCTACGAGCAGTACTTC | CASSLGDGTAYEQYF
NA | TRBJ2-3 | TRBV6-1 | NA | TGTGCCAGCAGTGAAGCAGGACCACCAGATACGCAGTATTTT | CASSEAGPPDTQYF
NA | TRBJ2-5 | TRBV6-5 | NA | TGTGCCAGCAGTTACGGACAGTACCAAGAGACCCAGTACTTC | CASSYGQYQETQYF
TRBD1 | TRBJ1-5 | TRBV4-1 | NA | TGCGCCAGCAGCCAAGAGTTTGGGACAGGGCTCCCGGGGAAATTT | CASSQEFGTGLPGKF
NA | TRBJ2-5 | TRBV5-5 | NA | TGTGCCAGCAGCCCCGGGACGCCGACGGGGGAGACCCAGTACTTC | CASSPGTPTGETQYF
NA | TRBJ2-1 | TRBV19 | NA | TGTGCCAGTAGTTTAAACCGGGACCCCCGGGATGAGCAGTTCTTC | CASSLNRDPRDEQFF
TRBD2 | TRBJ2-3 | TRBV7-6 | NA | TGTGCCAGCAGCTTAGGTAGCGGGGTTAGCACAGATACGCAGTATTTT | CASSLGSGVSTDTQYF
TRBD2 | TRBJ2-2 | TRBV7-2 | many | TGTGCCACCGCCGAGTTCCAATCCCCCCTACTAGCGGGAGCTACCGGGGAGCTGTTTTTT | CATAEFQSPLLAGATGELFF
TRBD1 | TRBJ1-2 | TRBV7-9 | few | TGTGCCAGCAGCACCCCGGGTGGGACAGGGGTATCACGGCGGTATGGCTACACCTTC | CASSTPGGTGVSRRYGYTF
TRBD1 | TRBJ2-7 | TRBV6-2/TRBV6-3 | few | TGTGCCAGCAGTTACTGGGGGACAGGCGAGCAGTACTTC | CASSYWGTGEQYF
TRBD2 | TRBJ2-1 | TRBV10-3 | NA | TGTGCCATCAGTAGTCTAGCGGGAGTAGGGTCCTACAATGAGCAGTTCTTC | CAISSLAGVGSYNEQFF
NA | TRBJ1-1 | TRBV5-1 | NA | TGCGCCAGCAGCTTGGCCGGCGGAATATTGAACACTGAAGCTTTCTTT | CASSLAGGILNTEAFF
NA | TRBJ2-1 | TRBV7-2 | many | TGTGCCAGCAGGCCTCCGGGCTCCTCCTACAATGAGCAGTTCTTC | CASRPPGSSYNEQFF
NA | TRBJ2-5 | TRBV30 | few | TGTGCCTGGAGTGTACAAGGGAGAGAGACCCAGTACTTC | CAWSVQGRETQYF
NA | TRBJ2-6 | TRBV19 | NA | TGTGCCAGCACGGCTGGCAGGGTCTCTGGGGCCAACGTCCTGACTTTC | CASTAGRVSGANVLTF